A single TCR beta chain is shown here with its context. The data originate from a study of CD8 T cells in Susac syndrome. The CDR3 length is 15 residues. Germline V CDR1 and CDR2: SGHRS, YFSETQ. Trimming removed 4 bases from V and 2 bases from J; junction bases left unmatched: 9. The RNA, roughly 0.45 to 1 ug, was put through reverse transcription using random hexamers. A single record per CDR3 protein comes from TCRdb applying MiXCR to the immunoSEQ multiplex PCR reads. The sample consists of more than 100,000 distinct CDR3 sequences, 90% to 95% of them appearing once. This receptor was taken from a human donor in good health. This chain joins TRBV5-1 and TRBJ2-7; 7 nucleotides match TRBD1. The specimen sequenced was CD4+ T cells from PBMCs. CDR3 in DNA: TGCGCCAGCAGCGCAGGGACAGTAGGGACCTACGAGCAGTACTTC. It specifies CASSAGTVGTYEQYF. The entire variable domain, with the rest obtained from reference TRBV5-1 and TRBJ2-7, is as follows: KAGVTQTPRYLIKTRGQQVTLSCSPISGHRSVSWYQQTPGQGLQFLFEYFSETQRNKGNFPGRFSGRQFSNSRSEMNVSTLELGDSALYLCASSAGTVGTYEQYFGPGTRLTVT.